A single sample is the source of the 14 T cell receptor beta chains below, sequenced in a study of CD8 T cells in ankylosing spondylitis. Study outcomes and limitations: It appeared that ankylosing spondylitis blood was characterized by a TCR beta motif of seven or eight highly homologous variants.

MiXCR, applied by TCRdb to the 5' RACE reads, yields one record per CDR3 protein. The table has 200,000 to 250,000 distinct CDR3 sequences, about 18% seen once. No antigens are known for them. The sequencing sample was made of blood, either unsorted or a sorted T cell fraction (not recorded which). The source of these receptors is a male donor with ankylosing spondylitis.

This clonotype turned up a few times. This sequence joins TRBV20-1 and TRBJ1-3; TRBD1 is a possible D gene (6 bases). Trimming took 6 bases from V and 2 from J, leaving 11 bases between them. The CDR3 covers 13 residues. The germline V gene has CDR1 DFQATT and CDR2 SNEGSKA (reference sequence). CDR3 loop: CSARKGAGNTIYF. The DNA of the CDR3 is TGCAGTGCCCGAAAGGGGGCTGGAAACACCATATATTTT.

A few counts support this clonotype. V usage is TRBV5-6 and J usage is TRBJ2-4, with 12 bases aligning to TRBD2. The CDR3 spans 17 residues. Germline CDR1 is SGHDT and CDR2 is YYEEEE. After removal of 4 bases from V and 2 bases from J, the junction contained 7 bases not matched to a gene. The CDR3 here is CASSPLAGGDSKNIQYF. CDR3 DNA: TGTGCCAGCAGCCCGCTAGCGGGAGGGGATTCCAAAAACATTCAGTACTTC.

In this sample, this clonotype turned up a few times. V and J are TRBV20-1 and TRBJ2-1; maybe TRBD2 (6 bases). The CDR3 covers 14 residues. Trimming pared 1 base from V and 3 bases from J, leaving 10 bases between. Germline V CDR1 and CDR2: DFQATT, SNEGSKA (reference sequence). CDR3 protein: CSARAGEFYNEQFF. The CDR3 DNA reads as TGCAGTGCTAGAGCGGGGGAGTTCTACAATGAGCAGTTCTTC.

The table lists this clonotype with many counts. The V and J genes are TRBV12-3 or TRBV12-4 and TRBJ2-3; D is perhaps TRBD1 (5 bases). This CDR3 has 14 amino acids. Trimming took off 3 bases at V and 6 bases at J, with 13 bases between the two ends. CDR3 residues: CASSLPHRSDTQYF. The CDR3 nucleotides read TGTGCCAGCAGTTTGCCACACAGGTCGGATACGCAGTATTTT.

The rearrangement links TRBV4-2 to TRBJ1-1, with D possibly being TRBD1 (5 bases). Trimming removed 4 bases from V and 0 bases from J, with 15 bases in between. Germline values: CDR1 LGHNA, CDR2 YNFKEQ. CDR3 size: 16 residues. The CDR3 nucleotides read TGTGCCAGCAGCCCGGGGAGGGGCCCAGTGAACACTGAAGCTTTCTTT. Amino acid sequence: CASSPGRGPVNTEAFF.

The V and J genes are TRBV4-2 and TRBJ2-7; no reliable D call. The germline CDR1 and CDR2 sequences are LGHNA and YNFKEQ. The V end was cut by 0 bases, the J end by 3 bases, with 9 bases between. This CDR3 is built from 14 residues. The CDR3 loop reads CASSQDLDRYEQYF. The CDR3 DNA reads TGTGCCAGCAGCCAAGATCTAGACCGCTACGAGCAGTACTTC.

This clonotype was picked up many times. The chain links TRBV12-3 or TRBV12-4 to TRBJ1-1; unclear D gene. Trimming took 7 bases from V and 1 from J, leaving 13 bases between them. There are 14 residues in the CDR3. CDR3 protein: CASNSQHKNTEAFF. In nucleotides, the CDR3 is TGTGCCAGCAATTCCCAACACAAGAACACTGAAGCTTTCTTT.

The V gene is TRBV2, the J gene TRBJ1-1; D uncertain. V was pared by 3 bases and J by 3 bases, with 8 bases between. Germline V gives CDR1 SNHLY, CDR2 FYNNEI. The CDR3 is 13 residues long. CDR3 DNA: TGTGCCAGCAGTGATGTTCCGGACACTGAAGCTTTCTTT. Its protein is CASSDVPDTEAFF.

This clonotype occurred a few times. CDR3 nucleotides: TGTGCCAGCAGCCCTAAAGGGGGTATGAACACTGAAGCTTTCTTT. The encoded protein is CASSPKGGMNTEAFF. The V call is TRBV7-9, the J call TRBJ1-1, with TRBD1 as a possible D gene (6 bases). CDR3 length: 15 residues. With 5 bases removed from V and 0 bases from J, the gap between germline ends came to 13 bases. Germline CDR1 reads SEHNR; CDR2 reads FQNEAQ (reference sequence).

The CDR3 DNA reads as TGTGCCAGCAGTTTTTTAGGCAATCAGCCCCAGCATTTT. It yields the protein CASSFLGNQPQHF. This chain links TRBV12-3 or TRBV12-4 with TRBJ1-5; D ambiguous. The V end lost 3 bases, the J end lost 2 bases, and 5 bases lay between the germline ends. This CDR3 region has 13 residues.

This clonotype was counted between two and nine times. The V call is TRBV12-3 or TRBV12-4, the J call TRBJ2-3, with TRBD2 matching 13 bases. The length of the CDR3 is 16 residues. V was pared by 5 bases and J by 5 bases, with 7 bases of the junction left unmatched. The chain's CDR3 is CASSITSGREGDTQYF. Here the CDR3 DNA reads TGTGCCAGCAGTATCACTAGCGGGAGGGAGGGAGATACGCAGTATTTT.

This clonotype was seen more than once but under ten times. The chain carries TRBV18 and TRBJ1-5; D is unclear. This CDR3 is 18 amino acids long. Germline-derived CDR1 and CDR2 are KGHSH and LQKENI. V was clipped by 2 bases and J by 0 bases, with 17 bases between them. In DNA, the CDR3 is TGTGCCAGCTCACCAACACTAGGCGGACGTTATAGCAATCAGCCCCAGCATTTT. Amino acid sequence: CASSPTLGGRYSNQPQHF.

In its sample, this clonotype was seen many times. This chain joins TRBV12-3 or TRBV12-4 and TRBJ1-6; maybe TRBD1 (5 bases). The CDR3 has 16 residues. V lost 1 base to trimming and J lost 7 bases, with 14 bases between them. CDR3 bases: TGTGCCAGCAGTTTAGGGACGGCGGAGGGGAATTCACCCCTCCACTTT. This sequence encodes CASSLGTAEGNSPLHF.

This clonotype appeared a few times. The V and J genes are TRBV5-6 and TRBJ2-7; 7 bases agree with TRBD1. This CDR3 comprises 13 residues. The junction had 6 bases not matched to a gene; V was cut back by 4 bases and J by 5 bases. Per germline, CDR1 SGHDT and CDR2 YYEEEE. The CDR3 reads CASSMTGTHEQYF. For the CDR3, the DNA is TGTGCCAGCAGCATGACAGGGACCCACGAGCAGTACTTC.